This T cell receptor (beta chain) derives from a study of blood T cell repertoires in COVID-19. The CDR3 contains 20 residues. J gave up 5 bases and V 1 base, and 21 bases lay outside the gene matches. CDR1 is MDHEN, CDR2 SYDVKM, per germline. Using immunoSEQ multiplex PCR, the repertoire was profiled, and TCRdb retains in-frame clones only, with some absent. Among a few hundred thousand clones, approximately 85% were seen once, and the ten largest hold 3.5% to 4.5%. The clonotype comes from a woman in her thirties who had recovered from COVID-19. The sequenced sample consisted of PBMCs or T cells enriched from blood (not recorded which). The rearrangement joins TRBV28 to TRBJ2-5, with 8 bases aligning to TRBD2. This CDR3 is CASSLSGGAGFPAMTETQYF. The CDR3 region has the DNA TGTGCCAGCAGTTTATCGGGGGGGGCAGGCTTCCCCGCAATGACTGAGACCCAGTACTTC.